The present entry profiles one TCR beta chain with its context. This record belongs to a study of cytomegalovirus exposure and HLA in healthy donors. PCR involved 60 Vbeta and 13 Jbeta primers. Data came from immunoSEQ multiplex PCR; TCRdb stores just in-frame clones and leaves some out. The sample consists of around 110,000 clones, roughly 76% of them appearing once. The CDR3 extends over 12 amino acids. CDR1 SEHNR and CDR2 FQNEAQ come from the germline V gene (reference sequence). Trimming shortened V by 8 bases and J by 3 bases, and 11 bases separated the two germline ends. The sample was PBMCs. J is TRBJ2-7 and V is TRBV7-9, with a weak D call TRBD2 (6 bases). The clonotype was recovered from a man younger than 35 in good health and CMV-seronegative. The CDR3 spells CASGLGGYEQYF. CDR3 nucleotide sequence: TGTGCCAGCGGGCTGGGGGGCTACGAGCAGTACTTC.